One and the same sample provided the 30 T cell receptor beta chains below, sequenced in a study of T cell changes during pregnancy in multiple sclerosis. Clones were sequenced by immunoSEQ multiplex PCR, and TCRdb holds only the in-frame ones, with some missing. The profile shows 70,000 to 80,000 clones, roughly 94% of them singletons. Sequences were derived from peripheral blood, sampled in the third trimester of pregnancy. These receptors originate from a female donor with multiple sclerosis, enrolled in a pregnancy study.

The chain uses TRBV7-3 and TRBJ2-1, with 13 bases lining up with TRBD2. This CDR3 is built from 15 residues. Germline V lookup: CDR1 SGHTA, CDR2 FQGTGA. The ends lost 5 bases at V and 6 bases at J; junction bases unmatched: 4. CDR3: CASSLRLAGGNEQFF. The CDR3 DNA sequence: TGTGCCAGCAGCCTCCGACTAGCGGGGGGCAATGAGCAGTTCTTC.

The chain couples TRBV11-1 to TRBJ2-7; the D gene is possibly TRBD2 (6 bases). The germline V gene encodes CDR1 SGHAT and CDR2 FQDESV (reference sequence). This CDR3 comprises 12 residues. The V and J ends lost 6 bases and 11 bases respectively, with 17 bases between them. The CDR3 DNA reads TGTGCCAGCAGTCTGGAGGAGGGGACGGAGTACTTC. Translation: CASSLEEGTEYF. Variable domain in full (rest from reference TRBV11-1 and TRBJ2-7): EAEVAQSPRYKITEKSQAVAFWCDPISGHATLYWYRQILGQGPELLVQFQDESVVDDSQLPKDRFSAERLKGVDSTLKIQPAELGDSAMYLCASSLEEGTEYFGPGTRLTVT.

The rearrangement uses TRBV5-1 and TRBJ2-1; D is unclear. The CDR3 has 12 residues. V was pared by 0 bases and J by 15 bases, with 13 bases between. Germline lookup yields CDR1 SGHRS and CDR2 YFSETQ. DNA of the CDR3: TGCGCCAGCAGCTTGGTCGGCAGGTGGCCGTTCTTC. Translating gives CASSLVGRWPFF.

The V gene is TRBV11-2, the J gene TRBJ1-1; 8 bases are a match to TRBD1. The length of the CDR3 is 15 residues. The V and J ends lost 5 bases and 3 bases, in that order; junction bases with no gene match: 8. CDR1 is SGHAT and CDR2 is FQNNGV in the germline V gene. The CDR3 protein is CASSPLETGDTEAFF. The CDR3 region has the DNA TGTGCCAGCAGCCCCTTAGAGACAGGGGACACTGAAGCTTTCTTT.

The chain employs TRBV13 and TRBJ2-1; a weak D match, TRBD1 (6 bases). Trimming removed 11 bases from V and 5 bases from J, with 22 bases in between. The CDR3 spans 15 residues. Looked up from germline, CDR1 is PRHDT and CDR2 is FYEKMQ (reference sequence). This CDR3 reads CAVPARTVTNNEQFF. As DNA, the CDR3 is TGTGCCGTCCCAGCTAGGACAGTTACAAACAATGAGCAGTTCTTC.

The chain employs TRBV5-4 and TRBJ2-2, with 7 bases that match TRBD1. The CDR3 spans 17 residues. The V segment lost 4 bases and the J segment 0 bases; nucleotides outside the gene matches: 9. Germline values: CDR1 SGHNT, CDR2 YYREEE (reference sequence). The CDR3 protein is CASSPRLGQANTGELFF. The CDR3, as DNA: TGTGCCAGCAGCCCCAGACTTGGACAGGCGAACACCGGGGAGCTGTTTTTT.

This chain uses TRBV19 with TRBJ2-2, with TRBD1 as a possible D gene (5 bases). Germline V gives CDR1 LNHDA, CDR2 SQIVND (reference sequence). This CDR3 spans 13 amino acids. V was shortened by 6 bases and J by 6 bases, with 11 bases between the two germline ends. This chain's CDR3 is CASRPMGPGELFF. CDR3 bases: TGTGCCAGTAGACCTATGGGGCCCGGGGAGCTGTTTTTT.

The J gene is TRBJ2-1, the V gene TRBV9; TRBD2 matches at 8 bases. V was pared by 5 bases and J by 5 bases, with 12 bases of the junction left unmatched. The CDR3 is 16 residues long. The germline V gene has CDR1 SGDLS and CDR2 YYNGEE. The CDR3 region is CASSDLAGAIHNEQFF. The CDR3 bases are TGTGCCAGCAGTGACCTAGCGGGCGCCATCCACAATGAGCAGTTCTTC.

This clone was seen more than once but under ten times. This rearrangement joins TRBV9 to TRBJ2-3; tentative D call: TRBD2 (5 bases). With 0 bases removed from V and 1 base from J, the gap between germline ends came to 12 bases. Germline CDR1 is SGDLS and CDR2 is YYNGEE. This CDR3 region has 16 residues. The CDR3 bases are TGTGCCAGCAGCGTAGCTACGGGGAAGCGCACAGATACGCAGTATTTT. The encoded protein is CASSVATGKRTDTQYF.

The chain employs TRBV5-8 and TRBJ2-5; 7 positions agree with TRBD2. The CDR3 consists of 14 residues. Per the germline V gene, CDR1 is SGHTS and CDR2 is YDEGEE. The J segment lost 5 bases and the V segment lost 0 bases, leaving 4 bases of the junction unmatched. The CDR3 nucleotides read TGTGCCAGCAGCTTGGTCGGGGGGTTGGAGACCCAGTACTTC. Encoded protein: CASSLVGGLETQYF.

The chain links TRBV4-3 to TRBJ1-3; D unclear. From germline, CDR1 is LGHNA and CDR2 YSLEER. This CDR3 has 17 amino acids. Trimming removed 0 bases at V and 0 bases at J, with 12 bases between. The CDR3 protein is CASSQDLVSYSGNTIYF. The CDR3, as DNA: TGCGCCAGCAGCCAAGATCTGGTCAGTTACTCTGGAAACACCATATATTTT.

The genes are TRBV6-1 and TRBJ1-4, with no clear D. This CDR3 region has 16 residues. V lost 2 bases and J lost 5, with 15 bases in between. CDR1 and CDR2 (germline): MNHNS, SASEGT. CDR3 amino acids: CASSELLRGWNEKLFF. The DNA of the CDR3 is TGTGCCAGCAGTGAATTACTCCGAGGTTGGAATGAAAAACTGTTTTTT.

The chain uses TRBV10-3 and TRBJ2-1; tentative D call: TRBD2 (6 bases). CDR3 length equals 13 residues. Looked up from germline, CDR1 is ENHRY and CDR2 is SYGVKD. V lost 4 bases to trimming and J lost 6 bases, with 10 bases between them. DNA of the CDR3: TGTGCCATCAGTGCACGGGAGCCCAATGAGCAGTTCTTC. Its translation: CAISAREPNEQFF.

The chain joins TRBV19 to TRBJ2-3, with 7 bases lining up with TRBD2. The CDR3 is 14 amino acids. Per germline, CDR1 LNHDA and CDR2 SQIVND (reference sequence). Trimming removed 4 bases from V and 2 bases from J; junction bases left unmatched: 3. The CDR3 DNA is TGTGCCAGTAGTAGGGGGGGAGACACAGATACGCAGTATTTT. This encodes CASSRGGDTDTQYF.

V gene TRBV4-3 combines with J gene TRBJ1-4, with D unresolved. The germline V gene encodes CDR1 LGHNA and CDR2 YSLEER. The CDR3 totals 16 residues. V lost 0 bases and J lost 8, with 16 bases in between. The CDR3 sequence is CASSQEVWSALEKLFF. CDR3 nucleotides: TGCGCCAGCAGCCAAGAAGTATGGTCAGCGCTGGAAAAACTGTTTTTT.

J is TRBJ1-5 and V is TRBV5-6; D is unresolved. CDR1 SGHDT and CDR2 YYEEEE come from the germline V gene. This CDR3 comprises 14 residues. Trimming pared 0 bases from V and 2 bases from J, leaving 6 bases between. The CDR3 sequence: CASSLGLGNQPQHF. CDR3 in DNA: TGTGCCAGCAGCTTGGGACTGGGCAATCAGCCCCAGCATTTT.

This chain uses TRBV27 with TRBJ2-5; the match to TRBD2 covers 8 bases. CDR3 size: 14 residues. Germline V lookup: CDR1 MNHEY, CDR2 SMNVEV (reference sequence). The CDR3 DNA sequence: TGTGCTTCGAGCGGGGGTTTCAAGGGAGAGACCCAGTACTTC. This translates into CASSGGFKGETQYF.

V gene TRBV5-1 combines with J gene TRBJ2-5; D remains ambiguous. The CDR3 length is 13 residues. The germline V gene encodes CDR1 SGHRS and CDR2 YFSETQ. With 4 bases removed from V and 2 bases from J, the gap between germline ends came to 9 bases. The CDR3 sequence: CASSIVTQETQYF. The CDR3 DNA is TGCGCCAGCAGCATAGTGACTCAAGAGACCCAGTACTTC.

The chain joins TRBV7-8 to TRBJ1-5; D is possibly TRBD1 (6 bases). Germline V gene data show CDR1 as SGHVS and CDR2 as FQNEAQ. V was trimmed by 4 bases and J by 7 bases, leaving 14 bases between them. CDR3 length: 14 residues. The CDR3 loop is CASSSQGSKQPQHF. The CDR3 coding sequence is TGTGCCAGCAGCTCTCAGGGGTCTAAGCAGCCCCAGCATTTT.

The chain uses TRBV7-8 and TRBJ1-5, with a possible D match to TRBD1 (6 bases). Germline V CDR1 and CDR2: SGHVS, FQNEAQ. This CDR3 region has 16 residues. Trimming stripped 1 base from V and 7 bases from J, with 17 bases between. The CDR3 sequence: CASSLVPNRDGQPQHF. DNA of the CDR3: TGTGCCAGCAGCTTAGTCCCAAACAGGGACGGGCAGCCCCAGCATTTT. Full variable domain (rest looked up from reference TRBV7-8 and TRBJ1-5): GAGVSQSPRYKVAKRGQDVALRCDPISGHVSLFWYQQALGQGPEFLTYFQNEAQLDKSGLPSDRFFAERPEGSVSTLKIQRTQQEDSAVYLCASSLVPNRDGQPQHFGDGTRLSIL.

The V gene is TRBV9, the J gene TRBJ1-2, with 10 nucleotides matching TRBD1. Germline trimming cut 6 bases from V and 2 bases from J; bases unmatched to any gene: 7. CDR3 size: 15 residues. Germline V CDR1 and CDR2: SGDLS, YYNGEE. The CDR3 region has the DNA TGTGCCAGCACCCGACCGGGACAGGGGAACTATGGCTACACCTTC. Translation gives CASTRPGQGNYGYTF.

This clone occurred once. The chain couples TRBV9 to TRBJ1-3; D possibly corresponds to TRBD1 (6 bases). Germline CDR1 reads SGDLS; CDR2 reads YYNGEE. The CDR3 extends over 16 amino acids. The V gene lost 2 bases and the J gene lost 4 bases, with 16 bases spanning the gap. CDR3 residues: CASSVGGAIIGNTIYF. The CDR3 DNA sequence: TGTGCCAGCAGCGTCGGGGGGGCGATAATCGGAAACACCATATATTTT. The full variable domain, rest sourced from reference TRBV9 and TRBJ1-3, is DSGVTQTPKHLITATGQRVTLRCSPRSGDLSVYWYQQSLDQGLQFLIQYYNGEERAKGNILERFSAQQFPDLHSELNLSSLELGDSALYFCASSVGGAIIGNTIYFGEGSWLTVV.

The rearrangement joins TRBV28 to TRBJ2-3; no firm D call. The CDR3 spans 13 residues. Germline V lookup: CDR1 MDHEN, CDR2 SYDVKM. V lost 1 base, J lost 9 bases, and 11 bases lay in between. The CDR3 loop reads CASSLLGSGTQYF. The CDR3 coding sequence is TGTGCCAGCAGTTTATTAGGCTCCGGGACGCAGTATTTT. The complete variable domain, with remaining parts taken from reference TRBV28 and TRBJ2-3, reads DVKVTQSSRYLVKRTGEKVFLECVQDMDHENMFWYRQDPGLGLRLIYFSYDVKMKEKGDIPEGYSVSREKKERFSLILESASTNQTSMYLCASSLLGSGTQYFGPGTRLTVL.

V usage is TRBV5-4 and J usage is TRBJ1-5, with TRBD1 as a possible D gene (6 bases). Per the germline V gene, CDR1 is SGHNT and CDR2 is YYREEE (reference sequence). The CDR3 runs to 17 residues. Trimming removed 4 bases at V and 5 bases at J, with 22 bases between. CDR3 sequence (DNA): TGTGCCAGCAGCCAAGTGTGGGTAGGGGGGGGTCATCAGCCCCAGCATTTT. Amino acid sequence: CASSQVWVGGGHQPQHF.

The V and J genes are TRBV27 and TRBJ1-2; possible D gene TRBD1, 6 bases. The length of the CDR3 is 13 residues. In germline, CDR1 is MNHEY, CDR2 SMNVEV (reference sequence). Trimming cost V 7 bases and J 5 bases, with 14 bases left between them. In DNA, the CDR3 is TGTGCCAGCAAAGCAGGGGTCCCTTATGGCTACACCTTC. As protein: CASKAGVPYGYTF.

As concerns this clone: Other DNA sequences in this specimen translate into the identical CDR3. This chain joins TRBV11-3 and TRBJ2-1; possibly TRBD1 for D (6 bases). This CDR3 is built from 14 residues. Germline CDR1 and CDR2: SGHNT and YENEEA. V was cut by 1 base and J by 5 bases, with 9 bases left in between. CDR3 protein: CASSLGGQNNEQFF. CDR3 nucleotide sequence: TGTGCCAGCAGCTTAGGGGGGCAGAACAATGAGCAGTTCTTC.

The rearrangement joins TRBV5-1 to TRBJ1-1; TRBD1 is a possible D gene (6 bases). Germline V gene lookup returns CDR1 SGHRS and CDR2 YFSETQ. The CDR3 contains 15 residues. Trimming removed 0 bases from V and 1 base from J, with 10 bases in between. The CDR3 reads CASSLAVGANTEAFF. The DNA of the CDR3 is TGCGCCAGCAGCTTGGCGGTGGGGGCGAACACTGAAGCTTTCTTT. Full variable domain (remainder filled in from reference TRBV5-1 and TRBJ1-1): KAGVTQTPRYLIKTRGQQVTLSCSPISGHRSVSWYQQTPGQGLQFLFEYFSETQRNKGNFPGRFSGRQFSNSRSEMNVSTLELGDSALYLCASSLAVGANTEAFFGQGTRLTVV.

The chain combines TRBV19 with TRBJ1-3; a weak D match, TRBD1 (5 bases). V was clipped by 7 bases and J by 0 bases, with 13 bases between them. Germline-derived CDR1 and CDR2 are LNHDA and SQIVND (reference sequence). The CDR3 loop spans 15 amino acids. For the CDR3, the DNA is TGTGCCAGTACCTCTCGGGGGGGCTCTGGAAACACCATATATTTT. Protein: CASTSRGGSGNTIYF.

V gene TRBV7-9 combines with J gene TRBJ2-3, with TRBD2 as a possible D gene (7 bases). The germline V gene encodes CDR1 SEHNR and CDR2 FQNEAQ (reference sequence). V was trimmed by 4 bases and J by 1 base, leaving 15 bases between them. CDR3 size: 16 residues. In DNA form, the CDR3 reads TGTGCCAGCAGCTACTCCCCCGGGGGGCGCACAGATACGCAGTATTTT. It codes for CASSYSPGGRTDTQYF. The whole variable domain, remainder taken from reference TRBV7-9 and TRBJ2-3, is DTGVSQNPRHKITKRGQNVTFRCDPISEHNRLYWYRQTLGQGPEFLTYFQNEAQLEKSRLLSDRFSAERPKGSFSTLEIQRTEQGDSAMYLCASSYSPGGRTDTQYFGPGTRLTVL.

This chain links TRBV4-1 with TRBJ1-4; D gene uncertain. V shed 0 bases and J shed 4 bases, with 6 bases lying between them. In germline, CDR1 is MGHRA, CDR2 YSYEKL. The CDR3 runs 14 residues. The CDR3 sequence is CASSQDPINEKLFF. For the CDR3, the DNA is TGCGCCAGCAGCCAAGATCCAATTAATGAAAAACTGTTTTTT.